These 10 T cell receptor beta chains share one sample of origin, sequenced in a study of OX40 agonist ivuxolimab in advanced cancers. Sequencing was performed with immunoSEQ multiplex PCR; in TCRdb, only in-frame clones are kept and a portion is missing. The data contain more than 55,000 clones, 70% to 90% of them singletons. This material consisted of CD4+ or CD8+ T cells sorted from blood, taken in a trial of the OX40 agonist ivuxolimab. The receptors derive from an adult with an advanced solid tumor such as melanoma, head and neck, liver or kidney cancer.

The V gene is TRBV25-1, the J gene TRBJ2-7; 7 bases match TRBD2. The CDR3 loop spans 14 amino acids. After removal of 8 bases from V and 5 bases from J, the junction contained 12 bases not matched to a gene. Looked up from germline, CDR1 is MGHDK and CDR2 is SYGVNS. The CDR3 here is CASGSAGGSNEQYF. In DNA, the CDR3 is TGTGCCAGCGGATCCGCTGGCGGGAGCAACGAGCAGTACTTC.

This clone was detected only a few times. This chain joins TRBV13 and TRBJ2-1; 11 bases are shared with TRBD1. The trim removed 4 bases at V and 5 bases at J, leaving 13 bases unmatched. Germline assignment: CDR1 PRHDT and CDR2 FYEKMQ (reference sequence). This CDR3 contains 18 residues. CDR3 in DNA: TGTGCCAGCAGCTACTCGATGCCCCCGGGACAGGGGGACAATGAGCAGTTCTTC. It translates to CASSYSMPPGQGDNEQFF. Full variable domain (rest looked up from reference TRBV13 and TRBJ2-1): AAGVIQSPRHLIKEKRETATLKCYPIPRHDTVYWYQQGPGQDPQFLISFYEKMQSDKGSIPDRFSAQQFSDYHSELNMSSLELGDSALYFCASSYSMPPGQGDNEQFFGPGTRLTVL.

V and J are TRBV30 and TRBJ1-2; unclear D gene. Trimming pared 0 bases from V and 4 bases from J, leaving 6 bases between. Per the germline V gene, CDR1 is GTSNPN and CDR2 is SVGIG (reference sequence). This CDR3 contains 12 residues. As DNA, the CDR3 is TGTGCCTGGAGTGTAGCCAGCTATGGCTACACCTTC. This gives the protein CAWSVASYGYTF.

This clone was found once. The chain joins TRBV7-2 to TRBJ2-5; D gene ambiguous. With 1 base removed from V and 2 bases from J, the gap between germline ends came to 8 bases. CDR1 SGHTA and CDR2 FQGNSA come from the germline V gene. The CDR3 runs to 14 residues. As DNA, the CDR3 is TGTGCCAGCAGCTTAGGTGGGGTTCAAGAGACCCAGTACTTC. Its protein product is CASSLGGVQETQYF.

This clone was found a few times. DNA for the CDR3: TGTGCCAGCAGCTTATCAGGAACAGTGGCAGATACGCAGTATTTT. This encodes CASSLSGTVADTQYF. This chain connects TRBV7-9 to TRBJ2-3; D is undetermined. Per germline, CDR1 SEHNR and CDR2 FQNEAQ (reference sequence). V was shortened by 2 bases and J by 4 bases, with 13 bases between the two germline ends. This CDR3 region has 15 residues.

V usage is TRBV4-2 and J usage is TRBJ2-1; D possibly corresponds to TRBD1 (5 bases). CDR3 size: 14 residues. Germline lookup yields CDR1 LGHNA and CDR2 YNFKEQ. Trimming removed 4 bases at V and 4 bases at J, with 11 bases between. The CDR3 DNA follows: TGTGCCAGCAGCCCCCTTGACAGATACAATGAGCAGTTCTTC. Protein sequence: CASSPLDRYNEQFF.

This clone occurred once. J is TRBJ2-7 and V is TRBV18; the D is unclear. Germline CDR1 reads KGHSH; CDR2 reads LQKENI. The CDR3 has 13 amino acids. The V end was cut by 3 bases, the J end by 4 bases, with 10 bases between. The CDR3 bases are TGTGCCAGCTCACCCGTGGACGGGTACGAGCAGTACTTC. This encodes CASSPVDGYEQYF. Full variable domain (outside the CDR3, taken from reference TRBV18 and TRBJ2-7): NAGVMQNPRHLVRRRGQEARLRCSPMKGHSHVYWYRQLPEEGLKFMVYLQKENIIDESGMPKERFSAEFPKEGPSILRIQQVVRGDSAAYFCASSPVDGYEQYFGPGTRLTVT.

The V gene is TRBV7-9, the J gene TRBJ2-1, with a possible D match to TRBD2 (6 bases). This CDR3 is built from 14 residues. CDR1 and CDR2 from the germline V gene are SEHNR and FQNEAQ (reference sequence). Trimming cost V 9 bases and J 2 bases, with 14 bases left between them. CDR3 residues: CASAAGGTYNEQFF. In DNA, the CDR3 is TGTGCCAGTGCCGCCGGGGGTACCTACAATGAGCAGTTCTTC. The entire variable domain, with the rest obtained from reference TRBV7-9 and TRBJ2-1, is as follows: DTGVSQNPRHKITKRGQNVTFRCDPISEHNRLYWYRQTLGQGPEFLTYFQNEAQLEKSRLLSDRFSAERPKGSFSTLEIQRTEQGDSAMYLCASAAGGTYNEQFFGPGTRLTVL.

The CDR3 reads CAWNRNNEQFF. The CDR3 nucleotides are TGTGCCTGGAACCGCAACAATGAGCAGTTCTTC. This rearrangement joins TRBV30 to TRBJ2-1; D not resolved. The V and J ends lost 4 bases and 5 bases respectively, with 6 bases between them. The CDR3 has 11 residues. Germline CDR1 GTSNPN, CDR2 SVGIG (reference sequence). Full variable domain (missing parts from reference TRBV30 and TRBJ2-1): SQTIHQWPATLVQPVGSPLSLECTVEGTSNPNLYWYRQAAGRGLQLLFYSVGIGQISSEVPQNLSASRPQDRQFILSSKKLLLSDSGFYLCAWNRNNEQFFGPGTRLTVL.

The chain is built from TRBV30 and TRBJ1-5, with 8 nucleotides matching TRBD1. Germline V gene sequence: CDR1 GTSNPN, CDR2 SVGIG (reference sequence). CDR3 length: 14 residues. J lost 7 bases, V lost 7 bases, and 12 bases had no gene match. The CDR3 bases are TGTGCCTCGAACCCGCAGGGGGCGAACCAGCCCCAGCATTTT. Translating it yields CASNPQGANQPQHF. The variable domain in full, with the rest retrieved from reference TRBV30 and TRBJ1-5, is SQTIHQWPATLVQPVGSPLSLECTVEGTSNPNLYWYRQAAGRGLQLLFYSVGIGQISSEVPQNLSASRPQDRQFILSSKKLLLSDSGFYLCASNPQGANQPQHFGDGTRLSIL.